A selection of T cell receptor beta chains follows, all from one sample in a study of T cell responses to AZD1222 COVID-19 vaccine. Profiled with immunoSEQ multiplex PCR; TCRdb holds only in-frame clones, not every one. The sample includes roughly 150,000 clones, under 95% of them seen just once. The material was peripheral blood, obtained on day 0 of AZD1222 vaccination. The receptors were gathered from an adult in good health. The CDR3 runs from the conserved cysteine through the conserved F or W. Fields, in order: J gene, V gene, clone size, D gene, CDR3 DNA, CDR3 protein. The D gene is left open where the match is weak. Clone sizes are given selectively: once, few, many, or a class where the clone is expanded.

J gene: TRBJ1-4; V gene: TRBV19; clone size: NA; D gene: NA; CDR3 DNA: TGTGCCAGTACCTCTCTCATGGGTGAAAAACTGTTTTTT; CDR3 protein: CASTSLMGEKLFF
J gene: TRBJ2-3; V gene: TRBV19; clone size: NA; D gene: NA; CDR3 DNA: TGTGCCAGTACCCGGGACGGCGGTACGCAGTATTTT; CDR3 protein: CASTRDGGTQYF
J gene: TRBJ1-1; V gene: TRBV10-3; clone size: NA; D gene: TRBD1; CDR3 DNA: TGTGCCATCATTGGACAGGGAGGCACTGAAGCTTTCTTT; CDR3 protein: CAIIGQGGTEAFF
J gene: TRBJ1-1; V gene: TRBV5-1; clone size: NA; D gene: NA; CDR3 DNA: TGCGCCAGCAGCTTGGACCCGAACACTGAAGCTTTCTTT; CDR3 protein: CASSLDPNTEAFF
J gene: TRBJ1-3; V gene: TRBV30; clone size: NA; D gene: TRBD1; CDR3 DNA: TGTGCCTGGACAGGACAGGGGGGAGACACCATATATTTT; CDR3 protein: CAWTGQGGDTIYF
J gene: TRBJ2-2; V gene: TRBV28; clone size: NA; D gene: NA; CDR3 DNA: TGTGCCAGCACCATTTCCGGAAGGGTCGTCACCGGGGAGCTGTTTTTT; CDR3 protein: CASTISGRVVTGELFF
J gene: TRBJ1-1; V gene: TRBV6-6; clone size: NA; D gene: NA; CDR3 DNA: TGTGCCAGCAGCCGTGGATCGAACACTGAAGCTTTCTTT; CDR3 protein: CASSRGSNTEAFF
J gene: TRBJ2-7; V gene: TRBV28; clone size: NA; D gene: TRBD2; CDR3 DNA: TGTGCCAGCAGTTACCGCCCGGCTAGCGGGAGGGGCTACTACGAGCAGTACTTC; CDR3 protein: CASSYRPASGRGYYEQYF
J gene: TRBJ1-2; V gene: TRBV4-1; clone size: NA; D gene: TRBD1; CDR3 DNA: TGCGCCAGCAGCCAGCCTGGACAGGTGGGGAGTGGCTACACCTTC; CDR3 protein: CASSQPGQVGSGYTF
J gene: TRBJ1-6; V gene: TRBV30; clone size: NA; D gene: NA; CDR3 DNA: TGTGCCTGGAGTGTAATCGGGGGCAATTCACCCCTCCACTTT; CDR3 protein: CAWSVIGGNSPLHF
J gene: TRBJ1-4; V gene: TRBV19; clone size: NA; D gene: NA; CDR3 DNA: TGTGCCACCCTCAGGGAAGAAAATGAAAAACTGTTTTTT; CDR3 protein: CATLREENEKLFF
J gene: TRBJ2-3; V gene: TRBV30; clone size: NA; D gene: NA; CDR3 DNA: TGTGCCTGGGACGTCACAGATACGCAGTATTTT; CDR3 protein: CAWDVTDTQYF
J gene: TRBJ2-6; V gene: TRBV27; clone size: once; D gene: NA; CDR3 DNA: TGTGCCACTTCAGGGGCGCTTGGGGCCAACGTCCTGACTTTC; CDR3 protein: CATSGALGANVLTF